Described below is a single T cell receptor beta chain sequence and its context. In its sample, this clone was seen once. The clone's antigen remains unknown. No qualities accompany the bases; no much larger clone lies one base away. Libraries were prepared through the immunoSEQ multiplex PCR assay. For the multiplex PCR, a mixture combining 60 forward primers for TCR Vbeta segments and 13 reverse primers for TCR Jbeta segments was used. The CDR3 region of rearranged TCR beta genes was amplified from genomic DNA with a multiplex PCR assay. The amplified TCR beta libraries were sequenced on the Illumina HiSeq System as 87-base-pair reads. On the authors' methods: In a later analysis, some 80 million unique TCR beta chains were counted across the 500 to 850 repertoires, and roughly 10 million of these chains were shared by at least two donors. Raw reads were error-corrected and collapsed into unique sequences with a nearest-neighbor algorithm that merged closely related sequences to remove PCR and sequencing errors. Alignment of CDR3 sequences to IMGT reference sequences was used to assign V, D and J gene segments. For a sequence to be retained, a match of at least six nucleotides was required to both a V gene segment and a J gene segment. A rearrangement counted as productive if the CDR3 had no stop codons and remained in frame with V and J, and every other rearrangement counted as non-productive. Following IMGT convention, CDR3 was defined as the stretch from the second conserved V-encoded cysteine up to the conserved J-encoded phenylalanine. The earlier analysis of roughly 590 of the donors excluded any sequence lacking an unambiguous match to a single V gene segment. An earlier analysis of a few hundred of the donors called V segments functional above 56.7% productive rearrangements and segregating when the between-donor standard deviation exceeded 5%. A statistical classification framework was built for diagnosing cytomegalovirus status from the catalog of TCR beta chain sequences. V and J gene assignment, in a later analysis, came from comparing TCR nucleotide sequences with IMGT/GENE-DB human TR gene sequences. In a later analysis, CDR3 sequences and most-parsimonious VDJ recombination scenarios were assigned using the TCRdist pipeline. In a later analysis, each TCR beta chain was defined by its CDR3 amino acid sequence together with its V-gene family, and reads without a unique V-gene family were excluded. As a way to deal with suspected cross-contamination and a sequencing artifact, a later analysis dropped 450 to 600 nucleotide sequences that were highly shared and had low generation probability. In a later analysis, a clonal expansion index for each public chain was calculated from normalized within-repertoire ranks of inferred template counts. In a later analysis, generation probabilities were computed using a VDJ recombination model fitted to out-of-frame rearrangements, and the results were checked against IGoR. In a later analysis, hypergeometric tests were used to score TCR-TCR, TCR-HLA and TCR-CMV co-occurrence, with a repertoire-size bias correction applied to TCR pairs. To estimate false discovery rates, a later analysis permuted the HLA or CMV assignments 20 times. In a later analysis, co-occurring TCRs were grouped using DBSCAN, with TCRdist sequence similarity added in when clustering inside HLA-allele-positive subsets. For co-occurrence clustering, repertoires with fewer than 30,000 or more than 120,000 public chains were excluded, along with a handful of repertoires with anomalous nucleotide sharing. TCRdb stores this immuneACCESS table with in-frame sequences only. Part of the clones is absent; in the studies checked, under half of the shortfall reflects unresolved V genes, and no reason is known for the rest. The DNA gave D and trimming, while V, J and clone size come from that table. The sample table contains 50,000 to 60,000 clones; only one count was recorded for about three quarters of them. The top ten hold under 3.5% of the sample.

CDR1 and CDR2 are drawn from the germline V gene: SGHRS, YFSETQ. From cysteine to phenylalanine, the CDR3 is 14 amino acids long. The CDR3 DNA has 42 bases and is translated from base 1. A distance of 13 bases separates the germline ends of V and J, which lose 3 bases and 9 bases respectively. The cohort comprised around 700 healthy bone marrow donors. All cohort members were sampled while nominally healthy, although unrecorded immune exposures were likely present. The donor tested CMV seropositive, placing the donor among the roughly 300 seropositive members of the cohort. A peripheral blood sample was provided by each donor, and peripheral blood mononuclear cells were used for TCR beta sequencing. The Qiagen DNeasy Blood Extraction Kit was used to extract genomic DNA from the blood cell samples. The entry originates in a study of cytomegalovirus exposure and HLA in healthy donors (TCRdb year 2017). Context from the whole study: According to an earlier analysis of 550 to 750 of the donors, about 170 million T cells yielded approximately 120 million unique TCR beta sequences and about 300 Gb of sequence data. All discovery cohort repertoires had been generated on a single sequencing platform. The study used immunosequencing to profile the T cell repertoires of more than 650 subjects and linked those repertoires to cytomegalovirus serostatus. Across approximately 420 genotyped donors of the cohort, an average of approximately 240,000 unique TCR beta nucleotide sequences per donor were sequenced, and 15% to 20% of those sequences were non-productive. The later analysis used no new phenotypic data to find candidate immune exposures, relying instead on TCR beta sequences and their occurrence across donors. The study combined high-throughput TCR immunosequencing, statistical association of individual TCRs with disease status, and machine learning to predict cytomegalovirus infection status. An early release covering around 630 HLA-typed donors comprised approximately 300 gigabases of sequencing data and 65 million to 100 million unique TCR sequences. Several DR-DQ haplotypes were treated as single units for association and clustering because of strong linkage in the cohort. The number of typed donors differed by locus: about 620-640 for A, B, C, DRB1 and DQB1; some 500 for DQA1; approximately 610 for DPA1; and 450 to 480 for DPB1. Class I and class II HLA loci were covered by the typing at four-digit resolution. Of the 300 to 450 genotyped donors, roughly 85% fell in the genetic ancestry cluster associated with self-reported Caucasian donors. In a later analysis, previously published TCR beta repertoires from some 640 donors were re-analyzed and high-resolution HLA genotyping was added so that TCR occurrence patterns could be studied. Along with the roughly 710-subject first cohort, a separate validation cohort of over a hundred different subjects was used. The study aimed to test whether signatures of past pathogen exposure could be identified by cataloging public T cell receptors. To decide whether each TCR beta V gene segment behaved as functional or pseudogenic, an earlier analysis of some 600 of the donors relied on high-throughput TCR beta sequencing. Donor age, sex, ethnicity and CMV serostatus were collected together with the repertoire data. A later genetic analysis used genome-wide SNP genotypes for about 55% of the 666 donors, treating that subset as a discovery cohort. What the study reported, not specific to this receptor: Linkage disequilibrium might explain the correlated functional status among segregating V segments, but an unknown experimental factor could not be ruled out. In a later analysis, most CMV-associated TCR beta chains were found to appear HLA-restricted, with HLA associations seemingly driven largely by CMV exposure. CMV serostatus was the only immune exposure information available for the cohort. Sequencing depth was assumed to be roughly uniform across donors in the presence/absence analyses, though that assumption may not hold. A later genetic analysis associated a missense DCLRE1C variant with V-gene and J-gene trimming of TCR beta chains, and an independent cohort replicated the association. HLA typing was unavailable for some donors at each locus, so association tests used only the typed subset. A few of the identified cytomegalovirus-associated TCR beta chains were confirmed in vitro to be specific for cytomegalovirus antigens. Assigning TCR associations to individual alleles was difficult when HLA alleles, especially DR and DQ, strongly co-occurred. An earlier analysis of around 600 of the donors showed that most TCR beta V segments appeared in productive rearrangements either about 87% or about 30% of the time, which broadly matched IMGT annotations. A later genetic analysis reported fewer N-insertions in productive TCRs among donors in an Asian-associated ancestry cluster than the approximately 670-donor mean. A cluster of highly shared sequence variants was judged likely to be a technical artifact of the sequencing pipeline. Some IMGT-functional V segments, including TRBV6-2 and TRBV6-3, could not be told apart with the 87-base-pair reads, so those segments were excluded. Because counts were too low, 15 to 20 rarely observed V segments, including chromosome 9 orphons, were left out of the earlier analysis of several hundred of the donors. A total of 164 TCR beta chains were listed by the study as associated with cytomegalovirus. A further reported finding was that TCR beta sequences accurately predicted the HLA-A and HLA-B alleles for most subjects in the first cohort. In a later analysis, HLA-associated TCR beta chains showed more clonal expansion and lower generation probabilities than non-associated chains that were equally common. A later analysis reported that several top co-occurrence clusters appeared linked to parvovirus B19, influenza, CMV and Epstein-Barr virus. Most TCR sequences were seen in very few donors, while some public TCRs were found in many individuals. The classifier was reported to diagnose cytomegalovirus status with high specificity and sensitivity in both the original cohort and the validation cohort. The cohort was sequenced for TCR beta chains only, and without alpha or paired-chain data the features that could be detected were limited. The authors suggested that the approach could potentially be extended to other disease states and immunological phenotypes. In a later analysis, some 17,000 TCR beta sequences were associated with specific HLA alleles at a false discovery rate of 0.05. A later analysis found that TCR association rates varied across HLA loci, with DRB1 alleles showing the most associated TCRs and HLA-C alleles the fewest.

The rearranged segments are TRBV5-1 and TRBJ1-6, with no confident D gene call. The origin of this receptor is a middle-aged woman in good health and CMV-seropositive. Sequenced material: PBMCs. DNA sequence: TGCGCCAGCAGCTACTCAGGCCTGGGTTCACCCCTCCACTTT. Translated, it reads CASSYSGLGSPLHF.